In this sample, the clone carrying this T cell receptor beta chain turned up once. This sample stems from a study of blood T cell repertoires in COVID-19. Whole-study context: T cells, B-cell-depleted T cells, or PBMCs provided the cDNA or gDNA that served as material.

This CDR3 contains 13 residues. V lost 8 bases, J lost 0 bases, and 8 bases lay in between. Germline V lookup: CDR1 SNHLY, CDR2 FYNNEI. In the original workflow: Amplifying reference gene primers gave estimates of nucleated cell counts. This table comes from immunoSEQ multiplex PCR, and its TCRdb copy is limited to in-frame clones, with some not included. From that table come the V and J calls and clone size; the DNA was used to work out D and trimming. The sample yields 30,000 or so clones, 84% seen once. This sequence was found in an elderly man with active COVID-19. This rearrangement joins TRBV2 to TRBJ2-1, with D maybe TRBD1 (5 bases). The sample taken for sequencing was peripheral blood. The CDR3 region is CASERGSYNEQFF. CDR3 sequence (DNA): TGTGCCAGCGAAAGGGGCTCCTACAATGAGCAGTTCTTC.